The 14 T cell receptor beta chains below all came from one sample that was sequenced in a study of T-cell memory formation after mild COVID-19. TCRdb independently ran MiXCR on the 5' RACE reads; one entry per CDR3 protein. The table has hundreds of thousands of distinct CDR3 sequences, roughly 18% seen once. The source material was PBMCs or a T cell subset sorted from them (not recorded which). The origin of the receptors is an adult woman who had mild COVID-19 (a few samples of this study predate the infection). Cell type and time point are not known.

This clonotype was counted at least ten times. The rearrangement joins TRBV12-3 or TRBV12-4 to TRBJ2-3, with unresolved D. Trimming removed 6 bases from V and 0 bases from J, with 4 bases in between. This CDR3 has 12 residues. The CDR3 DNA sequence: TGTGCCAGCAGCTCTAGCACAGATACGCAGTATTTT. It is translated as CASSSSTDTQYF.

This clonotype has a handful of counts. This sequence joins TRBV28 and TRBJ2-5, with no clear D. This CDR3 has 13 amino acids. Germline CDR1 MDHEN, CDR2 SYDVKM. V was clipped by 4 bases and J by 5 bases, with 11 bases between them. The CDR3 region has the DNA TGTGCCAGCAGTTCTCAATCCGGGGAGACCCAGTACTTC. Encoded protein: CASSSQSGETQYF.

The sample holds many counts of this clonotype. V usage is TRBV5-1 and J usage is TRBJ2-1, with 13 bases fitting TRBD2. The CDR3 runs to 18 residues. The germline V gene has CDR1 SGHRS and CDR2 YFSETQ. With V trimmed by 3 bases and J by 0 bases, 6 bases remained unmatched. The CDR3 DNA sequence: TGCGCCAGCAGCTACCCGGGACTAGCGGGGAGCTCCTACAATGAGCAGTTCTTC. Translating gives CASSYPGLAGSSYNEQFF. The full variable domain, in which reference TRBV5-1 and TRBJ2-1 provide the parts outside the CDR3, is KAGVTQTPRYLIKTRGQQVTLSCSPISGHRSVSWYQQTPGQGLQFLFEYFSETQRNKGNFPGRFSGRQFSNSRSEMNVSTLELGDSALYLCASSYPGLAGSSYNEQFFGPGTRLTVL.

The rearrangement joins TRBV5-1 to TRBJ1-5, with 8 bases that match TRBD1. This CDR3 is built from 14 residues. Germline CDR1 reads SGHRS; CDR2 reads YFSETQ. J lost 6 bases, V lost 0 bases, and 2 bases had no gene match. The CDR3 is CASSLVGQGQPQHF. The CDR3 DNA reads TGCGCCAGCAGCTTGGTCGGACAGGGTCAGCCCCAGCATTTT.

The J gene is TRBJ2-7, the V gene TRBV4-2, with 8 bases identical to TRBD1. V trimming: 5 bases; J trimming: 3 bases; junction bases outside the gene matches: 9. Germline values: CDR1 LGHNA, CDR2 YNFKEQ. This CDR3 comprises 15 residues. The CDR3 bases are TGTGCCAGCAGCGCAGACAGGGGCCCTTTCTACGAGCAGTACTTC. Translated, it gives CASSADRGPFYEQYF.

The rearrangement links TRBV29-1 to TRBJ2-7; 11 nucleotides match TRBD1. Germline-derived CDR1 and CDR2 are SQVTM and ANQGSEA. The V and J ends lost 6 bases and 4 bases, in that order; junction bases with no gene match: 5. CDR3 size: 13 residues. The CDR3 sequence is CSVSGQGVYEQYF. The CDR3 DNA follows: TGCAGCGTGTCGGGACAGGGGGTTTACGAGCAGTACTTC.

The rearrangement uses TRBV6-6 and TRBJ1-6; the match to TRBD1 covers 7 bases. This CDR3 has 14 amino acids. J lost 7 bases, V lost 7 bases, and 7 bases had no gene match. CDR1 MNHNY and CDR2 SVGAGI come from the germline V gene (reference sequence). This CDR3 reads CASTRQGTNSPLHF. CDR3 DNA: TGTGCCAGCACCAGACAGGGTACCAATTCACCCCTCCACTTT.

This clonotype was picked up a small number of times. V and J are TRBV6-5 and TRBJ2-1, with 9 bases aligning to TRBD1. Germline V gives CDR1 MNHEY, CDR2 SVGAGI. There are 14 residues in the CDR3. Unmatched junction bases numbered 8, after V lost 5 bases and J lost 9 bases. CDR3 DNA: TGTGCCAGCAGTCCGCGAACAGGGGGCGGTGAGCAGTTCTTC. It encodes CASSPRTGGGEQFF.

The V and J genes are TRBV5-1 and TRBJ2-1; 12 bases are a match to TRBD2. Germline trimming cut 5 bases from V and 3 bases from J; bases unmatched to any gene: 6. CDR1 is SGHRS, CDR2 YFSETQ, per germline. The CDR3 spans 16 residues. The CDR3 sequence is CASRSTGLAGYNEQFF. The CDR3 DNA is TGCGCCAGCAGGTCCACGGGACTAGCGGGCTACAATGAGCAGTTCTTC.

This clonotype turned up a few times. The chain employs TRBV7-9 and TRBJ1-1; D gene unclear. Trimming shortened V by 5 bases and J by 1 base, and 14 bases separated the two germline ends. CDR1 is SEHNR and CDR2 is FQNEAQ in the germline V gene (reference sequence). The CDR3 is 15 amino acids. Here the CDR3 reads CASSRAQGTNTEAFF. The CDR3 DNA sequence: TGTGCCAGCAGCCGAGCACAAGGTACGAACACTGAAGCTTTCTTT. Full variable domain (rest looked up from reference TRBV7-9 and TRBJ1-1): DTGVSQNPRHKITKRGQNVTFRCDPISEHNRLYWYRQTLGQGPEFLTYFQNEAQLEKSRLLSDRFSAERPKGSFSTLEIQRTEQGDSAMYLCASSRAQGTNTEAFFGQGTRLTVV.

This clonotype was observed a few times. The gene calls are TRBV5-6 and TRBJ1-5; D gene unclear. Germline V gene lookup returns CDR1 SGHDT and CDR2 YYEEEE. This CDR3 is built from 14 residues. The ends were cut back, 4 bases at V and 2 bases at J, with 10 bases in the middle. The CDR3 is CASSRSSGNQPQHF. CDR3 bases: TGTGCCAGCAGCCGCAGTAGCGGCAATCAGCCCCAGCATTTT.

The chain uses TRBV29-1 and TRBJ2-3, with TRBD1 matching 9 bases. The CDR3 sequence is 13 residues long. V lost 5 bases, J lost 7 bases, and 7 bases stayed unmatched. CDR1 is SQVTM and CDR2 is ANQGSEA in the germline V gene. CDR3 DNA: TGCAGCGTTTCCGGGACAGGGCCAAATACGCAGTATTTT. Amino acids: CSVSGTGPNTQYF.

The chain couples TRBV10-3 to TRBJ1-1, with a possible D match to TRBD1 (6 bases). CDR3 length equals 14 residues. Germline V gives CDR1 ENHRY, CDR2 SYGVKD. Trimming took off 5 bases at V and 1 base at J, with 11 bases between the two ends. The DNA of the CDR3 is TGTGCCATCAGTTGGGACAACCGGAACACTGAAGCTTTCTTT. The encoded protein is CAISWDNRNTEAFF.

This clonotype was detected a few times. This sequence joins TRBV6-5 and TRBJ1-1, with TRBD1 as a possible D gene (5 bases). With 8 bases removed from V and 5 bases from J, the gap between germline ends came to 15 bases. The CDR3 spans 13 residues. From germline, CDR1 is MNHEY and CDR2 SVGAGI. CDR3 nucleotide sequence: TGTGCCAGCGAGGCTTTCCGGGGGACTGAAGCTTTCTTT. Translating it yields CASEAFRGTEAFF.